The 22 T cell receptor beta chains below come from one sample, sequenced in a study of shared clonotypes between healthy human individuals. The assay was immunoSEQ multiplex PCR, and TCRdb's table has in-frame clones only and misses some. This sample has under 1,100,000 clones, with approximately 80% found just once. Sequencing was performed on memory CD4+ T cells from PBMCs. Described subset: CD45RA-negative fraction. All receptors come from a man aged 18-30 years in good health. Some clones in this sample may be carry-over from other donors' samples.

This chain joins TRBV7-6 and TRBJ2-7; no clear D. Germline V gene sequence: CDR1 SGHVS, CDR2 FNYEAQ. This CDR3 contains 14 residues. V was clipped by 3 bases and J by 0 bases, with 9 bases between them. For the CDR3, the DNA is TGTGCCAGCAGCTTTTGGGGTTCCTCCTACGAGCAGTACTTC. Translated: CASSFWGSSYEQYF.

For the CDR3, the DNA is TGTGCCAGCAGCTTAATATGGGGGCCCCCCGGGGAGCTGTTTTTT. As protein: CASSLIWGPPGELFF. J is TRBJ2-2 and V is TRBV7-2; weak D call: TRBD1 (6 bases). This CDR3 is built from 15 residues. CDR1 is SGHTA, CDR2 FQGNSA, per germline. V lost 2 bases and J 6 bases, leaving 13 bases between the germline ends.

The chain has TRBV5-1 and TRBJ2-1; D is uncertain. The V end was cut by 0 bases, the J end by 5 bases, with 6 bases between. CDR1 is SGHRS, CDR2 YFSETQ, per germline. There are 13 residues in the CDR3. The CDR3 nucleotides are TGCGCCAGCAGCTTGGGGAGCCACAATGAGCAGTTCTTC. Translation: CASSLGSHNEQFF.

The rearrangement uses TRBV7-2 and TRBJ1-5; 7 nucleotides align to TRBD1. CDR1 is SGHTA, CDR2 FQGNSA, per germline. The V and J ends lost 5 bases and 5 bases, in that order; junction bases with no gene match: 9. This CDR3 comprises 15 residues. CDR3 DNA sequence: TGTGCCAGCAGCAAAAAGGGGGACAGAGATCAGCCCCAGCATTTT. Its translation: CASSKKGDRDQPQHF.

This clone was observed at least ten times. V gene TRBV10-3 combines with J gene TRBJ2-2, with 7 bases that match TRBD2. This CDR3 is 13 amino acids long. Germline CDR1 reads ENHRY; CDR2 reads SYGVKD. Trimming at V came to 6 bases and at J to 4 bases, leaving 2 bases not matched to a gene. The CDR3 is CAISPGGTGELFF. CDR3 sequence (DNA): TGTGCCATCAGCCCGGGGGGCACCGGGGAGCTGTTTTTT.

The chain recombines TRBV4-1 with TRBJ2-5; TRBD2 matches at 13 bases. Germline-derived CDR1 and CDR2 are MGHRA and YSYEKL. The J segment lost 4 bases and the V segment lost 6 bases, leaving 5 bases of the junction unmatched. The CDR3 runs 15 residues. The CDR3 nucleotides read TGCGCCAGCAGGTCCGGACTAGCGGGAGCAGAGACCCAGTACTTC. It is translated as CASRSGLAGAETQYF.

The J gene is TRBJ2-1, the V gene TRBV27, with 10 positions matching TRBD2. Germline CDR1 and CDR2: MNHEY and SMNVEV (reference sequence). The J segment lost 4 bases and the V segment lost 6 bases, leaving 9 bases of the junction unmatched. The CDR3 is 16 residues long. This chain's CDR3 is CASSQRGTSAYNEQFF. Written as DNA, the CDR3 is TGTGCCAGCAGCCAAAGGGGGACTAGCGCTTACAATGAGCAGTTCTTC.

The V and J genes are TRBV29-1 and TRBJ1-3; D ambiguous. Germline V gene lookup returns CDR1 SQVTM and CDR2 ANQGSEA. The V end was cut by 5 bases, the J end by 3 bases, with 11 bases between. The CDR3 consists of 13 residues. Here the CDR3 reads CSVLGKDGNTIYF. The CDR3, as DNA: TGCAGCGTTCTCGGAAAGGATGGAAACACCATATATTTT.

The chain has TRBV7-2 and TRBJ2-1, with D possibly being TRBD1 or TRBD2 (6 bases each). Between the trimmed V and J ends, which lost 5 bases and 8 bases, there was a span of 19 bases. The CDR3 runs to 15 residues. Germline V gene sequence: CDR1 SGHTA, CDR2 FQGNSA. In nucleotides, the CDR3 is TGTGCCAGCAGCGAGGGGGTGACTAGTTCCGATGAGCAGTTCTTC. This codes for CASSEGVTSSDEQFF.

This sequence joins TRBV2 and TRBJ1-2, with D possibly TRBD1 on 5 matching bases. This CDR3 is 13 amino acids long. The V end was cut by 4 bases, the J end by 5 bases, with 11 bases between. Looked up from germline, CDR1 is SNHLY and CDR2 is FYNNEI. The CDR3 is CASSVVREYGYTF. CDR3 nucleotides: TGTGCCAGCAGTGTTGTCAGGGAGTATGGCTACACCTTC.

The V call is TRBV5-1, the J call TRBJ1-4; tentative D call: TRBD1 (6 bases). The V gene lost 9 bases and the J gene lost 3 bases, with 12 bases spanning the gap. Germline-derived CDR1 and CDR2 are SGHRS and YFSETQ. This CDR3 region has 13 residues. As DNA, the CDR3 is TGCGCCACCCCAGGGGCGGCTAATGAAAAACTGTTTTTT. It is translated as CATPGAANEKLFF.

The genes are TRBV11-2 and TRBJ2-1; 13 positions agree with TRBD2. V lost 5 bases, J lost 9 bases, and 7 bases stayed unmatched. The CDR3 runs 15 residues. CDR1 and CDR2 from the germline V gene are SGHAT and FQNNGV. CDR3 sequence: CASSLGTSGKVEQFF. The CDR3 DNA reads TGTGCCAGCAGCCTGGGGACTAGCGGGAAGGTTGAGCAGTTCTTC.

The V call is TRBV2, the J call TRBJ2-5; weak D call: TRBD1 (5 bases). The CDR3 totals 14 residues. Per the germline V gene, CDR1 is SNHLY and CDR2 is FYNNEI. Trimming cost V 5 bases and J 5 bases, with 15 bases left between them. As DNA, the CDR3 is TGTGCCAGCAGTCGATCCAGGGTAGGGGAGACCCAGTACTTC. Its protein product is CASSRSRVGETQYF. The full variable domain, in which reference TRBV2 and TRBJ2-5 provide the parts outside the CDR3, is EPEVTQTPSHQVTQMGQEVILRCVPISNHLYFYWYRQILGQKVEFLVSFYNNEISEKSEIFDDQFSVERPDGSNFTLKIRSTKLEDSAMYFCASSRSRVGETQYFGPGTRLLVL.

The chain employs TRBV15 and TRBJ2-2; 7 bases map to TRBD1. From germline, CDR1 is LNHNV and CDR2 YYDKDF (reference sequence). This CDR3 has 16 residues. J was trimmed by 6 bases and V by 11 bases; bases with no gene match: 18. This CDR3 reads CAAETGVRGIPGELFF. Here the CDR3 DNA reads TGTGCCGCAGAAACAGGGGTTCGGGGAATACCCGGGGAGCTGTTTTTT.

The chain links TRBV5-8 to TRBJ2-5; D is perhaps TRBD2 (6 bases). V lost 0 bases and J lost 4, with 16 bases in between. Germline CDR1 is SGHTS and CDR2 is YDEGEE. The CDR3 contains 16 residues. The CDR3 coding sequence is TGTGCCAGCAGCTTGGGGAGGGCAGGGCAAGGAGAGACCCAGTACTTC. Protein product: CASSLGRAGQGETQYF.

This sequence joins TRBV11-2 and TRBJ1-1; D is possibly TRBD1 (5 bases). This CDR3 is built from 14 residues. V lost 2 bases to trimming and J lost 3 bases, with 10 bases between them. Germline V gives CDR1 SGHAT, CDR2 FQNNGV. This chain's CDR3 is CASSLLGGDTEAFF. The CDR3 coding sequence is TGTGCCAGCAGCTTACTGGGGGGGGACACTGAAGCTTTCTTT.

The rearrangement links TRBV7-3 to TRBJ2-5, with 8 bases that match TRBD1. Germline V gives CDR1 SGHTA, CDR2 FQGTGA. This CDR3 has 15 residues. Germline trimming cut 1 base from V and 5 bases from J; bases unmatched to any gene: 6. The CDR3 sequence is CASSLRAGGVETQYF. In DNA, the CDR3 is TGTGCCAGCAGCTTAAGGGCAGGGGGCGTGGAGACCCAGTACTTC.

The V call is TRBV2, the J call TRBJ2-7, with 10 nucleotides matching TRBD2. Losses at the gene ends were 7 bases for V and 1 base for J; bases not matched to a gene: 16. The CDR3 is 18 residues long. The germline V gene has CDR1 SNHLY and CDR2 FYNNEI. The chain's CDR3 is CASNRIIAGGPYSYEQYF. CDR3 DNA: TGTGCCAGCAACAGAATAATAGCGGGAGGTCCATATTCCTACGAGCAGTACTTC. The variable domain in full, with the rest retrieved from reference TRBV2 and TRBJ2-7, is EPEVTQTPSHQVTQMGQEVILRCVPISNHLYFYWYRQILGQKVEFLVSFYNNEISEKSEIFDDQFSVERPDGSNFTLKIRSTKLEDSAMYFCASNRIIAGGPYSYEQYFGPGTRLTVT.

CDR3 protein: CASQRGRGSGEKLFF. CDR3 DNA sequence: TGTGCCAGCCAAAGGGGAAGGGGATCGGGTGAAAAACTGTTTTTT. The chain links TRBV25-1 to TRBJ1-4; a possible D gene is TRBD1 (5 bases). This CDR3 has 15 amino acids. Germline V gives CDR1 MGHDK, CDR2 SYGVNS. Trimming took 8 bases from V and 7 from J, leaving 20 bases between them.

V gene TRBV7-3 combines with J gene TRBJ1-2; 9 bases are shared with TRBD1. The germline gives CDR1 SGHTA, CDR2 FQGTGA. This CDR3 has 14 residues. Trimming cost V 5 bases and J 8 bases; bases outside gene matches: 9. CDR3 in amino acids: CASSLTTGGWGYTF. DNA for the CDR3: TGTGCCAGCAGCCTTACCACAGGGGGCTGGGGCTACACCTTC.

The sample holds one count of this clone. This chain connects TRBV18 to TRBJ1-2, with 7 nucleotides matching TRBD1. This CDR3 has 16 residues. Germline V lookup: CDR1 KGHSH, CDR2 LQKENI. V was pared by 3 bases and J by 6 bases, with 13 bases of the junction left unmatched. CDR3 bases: TGTGCCAGCTCACCGCTCCCAGACAGGGCGGGAGATGGCTACACCTTC. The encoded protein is CASSPLPDRAGDGYTF.

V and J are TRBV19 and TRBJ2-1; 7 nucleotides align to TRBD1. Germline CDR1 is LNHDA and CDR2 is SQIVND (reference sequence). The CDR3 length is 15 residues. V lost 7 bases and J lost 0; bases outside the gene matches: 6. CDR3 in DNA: TGTGCCAGTAAAGCGACAGGGTTCTCCTACAATGAGCAGTTCTTC. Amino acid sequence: CASKATGFSYNEQFF.